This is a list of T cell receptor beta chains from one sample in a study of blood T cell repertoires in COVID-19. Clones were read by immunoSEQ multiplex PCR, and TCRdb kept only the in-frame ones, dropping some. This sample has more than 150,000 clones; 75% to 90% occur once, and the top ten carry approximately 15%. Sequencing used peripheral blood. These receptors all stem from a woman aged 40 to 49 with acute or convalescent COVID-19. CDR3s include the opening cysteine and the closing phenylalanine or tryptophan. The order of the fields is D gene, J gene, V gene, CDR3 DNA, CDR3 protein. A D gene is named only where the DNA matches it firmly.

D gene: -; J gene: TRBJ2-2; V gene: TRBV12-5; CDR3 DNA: TGTGCTAGTGGTTTGGTATGGGGGGCCGGGGAGCTGTTTTTT; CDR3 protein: CASGLVWGAGELFF
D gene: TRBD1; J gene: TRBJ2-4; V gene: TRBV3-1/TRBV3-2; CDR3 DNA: TGTGCCAGCAGGCAACAGGGGGATAACATTCAGTACTTC; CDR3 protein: CASRQQGDNIQYF
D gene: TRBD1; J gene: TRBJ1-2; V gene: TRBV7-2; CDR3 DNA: TGTGCCAGCAGCGCCACAGGGGGTGGTTATGGCTACACCTTC; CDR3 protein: CASSATGGGYGYTF
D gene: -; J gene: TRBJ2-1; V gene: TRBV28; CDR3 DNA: TGTGCCAGCAGTTATTTACAGTCCTACAATGAGCAGTTCTTC; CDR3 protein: CASSYLQSYNEQFF
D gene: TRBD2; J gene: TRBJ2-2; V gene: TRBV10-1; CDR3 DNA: TGCGCCAGCAGTGAGTTCCGGGGGGGCACCGGGGAGCTGTTTTTT; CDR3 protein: CASSEFRGGTGELFF
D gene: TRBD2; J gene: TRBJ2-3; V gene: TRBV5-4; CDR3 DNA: TGTGCCAGCAGCAGGACTAGCGGGGGGGTAAGCACAGATACGCAGTATTTT; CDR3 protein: CASSRTSGGVSTDTQYF
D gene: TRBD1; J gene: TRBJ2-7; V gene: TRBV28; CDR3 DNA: TGTGCCAGCAGTTACCCCGGGACAGGTTCCTACGAGCAGTACTTC; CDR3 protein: CASSYPGTGSYEQYF
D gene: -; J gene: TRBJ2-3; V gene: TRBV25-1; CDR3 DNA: TGTGCCAGCAGTGACAGGGCGTCTAGCACAGATACGCAGTATTTT; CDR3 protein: CASSDRASSTDTQYF
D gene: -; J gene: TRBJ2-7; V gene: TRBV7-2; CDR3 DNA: TGTGCCAGCAGCTTTGTCCCTCCAGGATTAAGCTCCTACGAGCAGTACTTC; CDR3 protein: CASSFVPPGLSSYEQYF
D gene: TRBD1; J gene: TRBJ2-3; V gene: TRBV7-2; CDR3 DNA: TGTGCCAGCAGCATACTACAGGGGGCAGATACGCAGTATTTT; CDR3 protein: CASSILQGADTQYF
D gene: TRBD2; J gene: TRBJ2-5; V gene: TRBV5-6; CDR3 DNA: TGTGCCTCGGAGCGGGGGCGTAGAGAGACCCAGTACTTC; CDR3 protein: CASERGRRETQYF
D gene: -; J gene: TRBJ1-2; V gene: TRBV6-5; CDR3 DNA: TGTGCCAGCACACCGACTCGATACTATGGCTACACCTTC; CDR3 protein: CASTPTRYYGYTF
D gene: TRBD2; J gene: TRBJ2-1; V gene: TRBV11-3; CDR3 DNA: TGTGCCAGCAGTCGAGCTTGGACTAGCGGGGACAATGAGCAGTTCTTC; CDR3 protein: CASSRAWTSGDNEQFF
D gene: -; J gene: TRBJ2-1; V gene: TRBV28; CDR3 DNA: TGTGCCAGCAAAAACAGGTTACTGTACAATGAGCAGTTCTTC; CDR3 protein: CASKNRLLYNEQFF
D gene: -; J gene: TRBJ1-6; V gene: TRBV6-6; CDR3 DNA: TGTGCCAGCAGACTCCCCCGGGGGGATAATTCACCCCTCCACTTT; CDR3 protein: CASRLPRGDNSPLHF
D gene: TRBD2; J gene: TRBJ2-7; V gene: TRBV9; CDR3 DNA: TGTGCCAGCAGCTTCCCGAGACTAGCGGGGGGCGGTGAGCAGTACTTC; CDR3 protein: CASSFPRLAGGGEQYF
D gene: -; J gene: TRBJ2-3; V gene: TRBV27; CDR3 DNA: TGTGCCAGCAGTTTCGCGGCGACTAGCACAGATACGCAGTATTTT; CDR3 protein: CASSFAATSTDTQYF
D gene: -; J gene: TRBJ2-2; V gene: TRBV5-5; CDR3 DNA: TGTGCCAGCAGCCCGACAGTTACCGGGGAGCTGTTTTTT; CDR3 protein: CASSPTVTGELFF
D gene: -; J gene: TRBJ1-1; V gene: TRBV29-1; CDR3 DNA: TGCAGCGTTCCGTCTGTTTCGAACACTGAAGCTTTCTTT; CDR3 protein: CSVPSVSNTEAFF
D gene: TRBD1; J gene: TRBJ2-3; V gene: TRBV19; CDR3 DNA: TGTGCCAGTAGTATACCCCTCCTGACAGGGGATACGCAGTATTTT; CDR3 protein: CASSIPLLTGDTQYF